This T cell receptor (beta chain) was documented in a study of T cell repertoires in cytomegalovirus infection. For the study at large: An indication of both CMV infection and matching HLA type came from public TCR beta signatures. The study, taken as a whole, reports: HLA-C-restricted CMV-specific TCR beta clonotypes were dominant in the ex vivo response.

With V trimmed by 6 bases and J by 7 bases, 5 bases remained unmatched. This CDR3 spans 11 amino acids. Per germline, CDR1 DFQATT and CDR2 SNEGSKA (reference sequence). One entry per CDR3 protein results from TCRdb running MiXCR on the reads. The table records over 150,000 distinct CDR3 sequences, roughly 15% of them present only once. The table lists this clonotype with a few counts. Its target is not known. The material sequenced was CD8+ T cells from PBMCs. This chain joins TRBV20-1 and TRBJ1-2, with 7 bases that match TRBD1. The source is a human donor in good health (CMV status not recorded). Some clones in this sample may be carry-over from other donors' samples. The CDR3 sequence: CSAPTGSGYTF. CDR3 nucleotides: TGCAGTGCACCGACAGGGTCTGGCTACACCTTC.